This T cell receptor beta chain was sequenced in a study of cytomegalovirus exposure and HLA in healthy donors. Study-level points and caveats: V- and J-gene trimming in TCR beta was tied to a missense DCLRE1C variant by an analysis performed later. Donors were assumed by presence/absence analyses to have roughly uniform sequencing depth. A previous analysis found most TCR beta V segments productive roughly 87% or roughly 30% of the time.

Vbeta (60) and Jbeta (13) primers were used in the PCR. The assay was immunoSEQ multiplex PCR, and TCRdb's table has in-frame clones only and misses some. The sample consists of about 110,000 clones, roughly 80% of them appearing once. Germline values: CDR1 SEHNR, CDR2 FQNEAQ (reference sequence). This CDR3 has 12 residues. As concerns this clone: As yet, its antigen is unknown. The junction does not match germline at one end; this may be a read error.

Sequenced material: PBMCs. V and J are TRBV7-9 and TRBJ1-2; TRBD1 matches at 8 bases. The sequence derives from a woman aged 40-49 years in good health and CMV-seropositive. CDR3 bases: TGTTCCAGCAGCTTACAGGGGGAAGGCTACACCTTC. Translation: CSSSLQGEGYTF.